This entry describes one TCR beta chain. The sample belongs to a study of blood T cell repertoires in COVID-19. Overall study: Sites in the United States, Italy and Spain provided acute and convalescent COVID-19 samples. In each case, the material was cDNA or gDNA derived from T cells, B-cell-depleted T cells, or PBMCs.

In the original analysis: Reference gene primer amplification gave nucleated cell count estimates. Produced via immunoSEQ multiplex PCR; TCRdb's table is partial and in-frame only. V, J and clone size derive from that table, while D and trimming were established from the DNA sequence. Altogether 40,000 to 60,000 clones are present, around 85% being singletons, with the ten largest covering 14%. Trimming removed 4 bases at V and 6 bases at J, with 16 bases between. The CDR3 runs to 15 residues. Germline loops: CDR1 SGHKS, CDR2 YYEKEE (reference sequence). This chain connects TRBV5-5 to TRBJ2-2, with D possibly matching TRBD2 (6 bases). Sequenced sample: peripheral blood. The sequence derives from a human donor in a cohort sampled during active COVID-19. The CDR3: CASSRTLGEAGELFF. The CDR3 bases are TGTGCCAGCAGCCGTACACTAGGGGAGGCCGGGGAGCTGTTTTTT.